The clone carrying this TCR beta chain has a single count. This record comes from a study of blood T cell repertoires in COVID-19. Study details: Material from acute and convalescent COVID-19 was sourced from the United States, Italy and Spain.

Original processing notes: Counts of nucleated cells, estimated from reference gene primer amplification, were obtained. Sequencing used immunoSEQ multiplex PCR; TCRdb keeps in-frame clones, though not all of them. V and J calls and clone size are copied from that table; D and trimming were computed from the DNA. The sample holds tens of thousands of clones; just over 85% are singletons and the top ten take around 8.1%. Sequencing was done on a sample of peripheral blood. The receptor was isolated from a woman in her 70s with acute or convalescent COVID-19.

CDR3 sequence: CASSEESPGELFF. In DNA, the CDR3 is TGTGCCAGCAGTGAAGAGAGCCCCGGGGAGCTGTTTTTT. J is TRBJ2-2 and V is TRBV2; no reliable D call. Looked up from germline, CDR1 is SNHLY and CDR2 is FYNNEI. This CDR3 has 13 residues. Deletions cut 1 base from V and 6 bases from J, with 6 bases between. The full variable domain, in which reference TRBV2 and TRBJ2-2 provide the parts outside the CDR3, is EPEVTQTPSHQVTQMGQEVILRCVPISNHLYFYWYRQILGQKVEFLVSFYNNEISEKSEIFDDQFSVERPDGSNFTLKIRSTKLEDSAMYFCASSEESPGELFFGEGSRLTVL.